One sample yielded the 15 T cell receptor beta chains listed below, sequenced in a study of T cells after posttransplantation cyclophosphamide. Sequenced by immunoSEQ multiplex PCR; TCRdb stores in-frame clones only, minus some. The repertoire has tens of thousands of clones, none seen only once; the ten largest take approximately 3%. Sequencing was carried out using PBMCs. These receptors came from a woman aged 55-69 years in good health, CMV-negative, and a related stem cell transplant donor.

This clone has ten or more counts. V and J are TRBV6-5 and TRBJ1-2, with a weak D call TRBD1 (5 bases). The CDR3 totals 13 residues. Trimming shortened V by 6 bases and J by 7 bases, and 15 bases separated the two germline ends. CDR1 and CDR2 (germline): MNHEY, SVGAGI. The CDR3 DNA reads TGTGCCAGCAGCAACCCCTCGGGGGTTGGCTACACCTTC. This gives the protein CASSNPSGVGYTF.

The V and J genes are TRBV11-1 and TRBJ2-3, with a possible D match to TRBD2 (5 bases). The CDR3 runs 12 residues. V lost 1 base, J lost 9 bases, and 8 bases lay in between. CDR1 and CDR2 from the germline V gene are SGHAT and FQDESV (reference sequence). The DNA of the CDR3 is TGTGCCAGCAGCTTAGGAGGGTCGACGCAGTATTTT. Translating it yields CASSLGGSTQYF.

This clone was recorded many times. This chain joins TRBV10-2 and TRBJ2-7, with 7 bases identical to TRBD1. Germline trimming cut 6 bases from V and 3 bases from J; bases unmatched to any gene: 8. Germline V CDR1 and CDR2: WSHSY, SAAADI. There are 14 residues in the CDR3. The CDR3 region is CASRTGTALYEQYF. DNA for the CDR3: TGCGCCAGCAGAACCGGGACAGCGCTCTACGAGCAGTACTTC.

In its sample, this clone was seen many times. The chain couples TRBV7-8 to TRBJ2-7; possible D gene TRBD1, 6 bases. The CDR3 runs 13 residues. The V end lost 4 bases, the J end lost 9 bases, and 16 bases lay between the germline ends. The V gene's germline CDR1 is SGHVS and CDR2 FQNEAQ. The CDR3 protein is CASSYQQGQGQYF. The CDR3 DNA reads TGTGCCAGCAGCTATCAACAGGGTCAAGGGCAGTACTTC. Based on the CDR3 plus reference TRBV7-8 and TRBJ2-7, the full variable domain is GAGVSQSPRYKVAKRGQDVALRCDPISGHVSLFWYQQALGQGPEFLTYFQNEAQLDKSGLPSDRFFAERPEGSVSTLKIQRTQQEDSAVYLCASSYQQGQGQYFGPGTRLTVT.

Many counts were recorded for this clone. V and J are TRBV6-1 and TRBJ1-4; D may be TRBD1 (5 bases). Trimming stripped 3 bases from V and 2 bases from J, with 13 bases between. Germline V lookup: CDR1 MNHNS, CDR2 SASEGT. The CDR3 consists of 16 residues. The CDR3 reads CASSDTRVPTNEKLFF. The CDR3 coding sequence is TGTGCCAGCAGTGACACCAGGGTCCCCACTAATGAAAAACTGTTTTTT.

This clone occurred a few times. The chain employs TRBV9 and TRBJ2-7, with D unresolved. V was clipped by 0 bases and J by 0 bases, with 7 bases between them. CDR3 length equals 14 residues. Germline V gene sequence: CDR1 SGDLS, CDR2 YYNGEE. The CDR3 loop reads CASSVEATSYEQYF. The DNA for the CDR3 is TGTGCCAGCAGCGTAGAAGCTACCTCCTACGAGCAGTACTTC.

This clone was recorded a few times. This chain connects TRBV28 to TRBJ1-2, with no clear D. Germline CDR1 MDHEN, CDR2 SYDVKM. Trimming stripped 3 bases from V and 0 bases from J, with 5 bases between. CDR3 length equals 13 residues. The CDR3 here is CASSLTTNYGYTF. Here the CDR3 DNA reads TGTGCCAGCAGTTTGACAACTAACTATGGCTACACCTTC.

This clone has at least ten counts. The genes are TRBV5-8 and TRBJ2-1; tentatively, D is TRBD1 (5 bases). CDR1 and CDR2 from the germline V gene are SGHTS and YDEGEE. V was shortened by 0 bases and J by 4 bases, with 5 bases between the two germline ends. CDR3 length: 13 residues. The CDR3 DNA reads as TGTGCCAGCAGCTTGGACAGGTACAATGAGCAGTTCTTC. It yields the protein CASSLDRYNEQFF.

Ten or more counts support this clone. The chain links TRBV5-1 to TRBJ2-3, with a tentative D call TRBD1 (6 bases). Germline CDR1 and CDR2: SGHRS and YFSETQ. This CDR3 comprises 15 residues. The V end lost 2 bases, the J end lost 0 bases, and 10 bases lay between the germline ends. The CDR3 nucleotides read TGCGCCAGCAGCTTACAGGGACCTAGCACAGATACGCAGTATTTT. Its protein product is CASSLQGPSTDTQYF.

This clone was picked up many times. The chain employs TRBV5-4 and TRBJ2-1; 10 bases align to TRBD2. V gave up 0 bases and J gave up 9 bases; unmatched junction bases: 6. Germline CDR1 is SGHNT and CDR2 is YYREEE (reference sequence). The CDR3 consists of 15 residues. CDR3 sequence (DNA): TGTGCCAGCAGCTTGGACAGCGGGAGGGTTTCTGAGCAGTTCTTC. Protein product: CASSLDSGRVSEQFF.

The sample holds many counts of this clone. The chain couples TRBV7-2 to TRBJ2-1, with 11 bases matching TRBD2. This CDR3 contains 15 residues. V lost 5 bases, J lost 3 bases, and 3 bases stayed unmatched. Germline CDR1 is SGHTA and CDR2 is FQGNSA. This CDR3 is CASSLGLAGYNEQFF. The CDR3 DNA reads as TGTGCCAGCAGCCTAGGACTAGCGGGCTACAATGAGCAGTTCTTC.

This clone has a count of ten or more. The rearrangement links TRBV18 to TRBJ1-5; D gene unclear. Trimming removed 3 bases at V and 0 bases at J, with 9 bases between. Germline assignment: CDR1 KGHSH and CDR2 LQKENI. This CDR3 has 15 residues. DNA for the CDR3: TGTGCCAGCTCACCCGGACTTAATAGCAATCAGCCCCAGCATTTT. It translates to CASSPGLNSNQPQHF.

This clone was recorded many times. CDR3 DNA sequence: TGTGCCAGCACCGTTAGCGGGGGTGGAGCCGGGGAGCTGTTTTTT. It encodes CASTVSGGGAGELFF. J is TRBJ2-2 and V is TRBV7-3, with 9 bases identical to TRBD2. This CDR3 contains 15 residues. Trimming took 7 bases from V and 6 from J; bases not matched to a gene: 9. Germline V gives CDR1 SGHTA, CDR2 FQGTGA.

The rearrangement links TRBV11-2 to TRBJ1-2, with 8 bases fitting TRBD1. J was trimmed by 8 bases and V by 4 bases; bases with no gene match: 12. The germline V gene has CDR1 SGHAT and CDR2 FQNNGV. The CDR3 covers 15 residues. CDR3: CASSSRTGMAVGYTF. The CDR3 region has the DNA TGTGCCAGCAGCTCCCGGACAGGGATGGCGGTGGGCTACACCTTC.

This clone has ten or more counts. The chain recombines TRBV6-5 with TRBJ2-7, with TRBD1 matching over 10 bases. The CDR3 covers 15 residues. Looked up from germline, CDR1 is MNHEY and CDR2 is SVGAGI. V lost 2 bases and J lost 0; bases outside the gene matches: 1. CDR3 coding DNA: TGTGCCAGCAGTTACGGACAGGGGGGCTCCTACGAGCAGTACTTC. It codes for CASSYGQGGSYEQYF.